This passage covers 13 T cell receptor beta chains from one sample sequenced in a study of T cells after yellow fever vaccination. Via MiXCR, TCRdb re-called the 5' RACE reads, giving one row per CDR3 protein. Seen here are some 350,000 distinct CDR3 sequences, approximately 4.2% observed once, and the top ten hold approximately 25%. The sample here was PBMCs, taken 5 days after the yellow fever booster vaccination. All receptors come from a man aged 18 to 29 who received the YFV17D yellow fever vaccine.

There are many counts of this clonotype. The chain combines TRBV20-1 with TRBJ2-5, with D unclear. Germline V gives CDR1 DFQATT, CDR2 SNEGSKA (reference sequence). The CDR3 runs to 12 residues. The ends were cut back, 1 base at V and 1 base at J, with 4 bases in the middle. CDR3 coding DNA: TGCAGTGCTAGAGTTCGCCAAGAGACCCAGTACTTC. Translated: CSARVRQETQYF.

The gene calls are TRBV27 and TRBJ2-2, with TRBD2 matching 7 bases. Unmatched junction bases numbered 3, after V lost 3 bases and J lost 5 bases. The CDR3 is 14 amino acids. Germline CDR1 is MNHEY and CDR2 is SMNVEV (reference sequence). In DNA, the CDR3 is TGTGCCAGCAGTTTGCGGCGGGGGACCGGGGAGCTGTTTTTT. As protein: CASSLRRGTGELFF.

This sequence joins TRBV9 and TRBJ1-4; possible D gene TRBD1, 6 bases. The germline CDR1 and CDR2 sequences are SGDLS and YYNGEE. CDR3 length: 14 residues. V dropped 4 bases and J dropped 8 bases, with 15 bases sitting between them. CDR3 sequence: CASSSGGTYEKLFF. CDR3 DNA sequence: TGTGCCAGCAGCTCGGGTGGGACATACGAAAAACTGTTTTTT.

This clonotype has at least ten counts. V and J are TRBV9 and TRBJ2-5, with no clear D. This CDR3 spans 13 amino acids. V dropped 3 bases and J dropped 5 bases, with 11 bases sitting between them. Germline values: CDR1 SGDLS, CDR2 YYNGEE. DNA for the CDR3: TGTGCCAGCAGCGACGACGGTCACGAGACCCAGTACTTC. The encoded protein is CASSDDGHETQYF.

The gene calls are TRBV2 and TRBJ2-1; the D gene is possibly TRBD2 (5 bases). V gave up 7 bases and J gave up 9 bases, with 10 bases separating them. This CDR3 spans 11 amino acids. The germline CDR1 and CDR2 sequences are SNHLY and FYNNEI. The CDR3, as DNA: TGTGCCAGCAATCGGGAAGCTGAGCAGTTCTTC. Translated: CASNREAEQFF.

This clonotype was found many times. The rearrangement links TRBV5-6 to TRBJ1-5; 8 bases match TRBD1. Germline V gene sequence: CDR1 SGHDT, CDR2 YYEEEE. The CDR3 loop spans 14 amino acids. The V segment lost 0 bases and the J segment 12 bases; nucleotides outside the gene matches: 8. CDR3 coding DNA: TGTGCCAGCAGCTTGGCCCGGGACAGGAACCTCCAGCATTTT. Translating gives CASSLARDRNLQHF. Supplemented by reference TRBV5-6 and TRBJ1-5, the full variable domain reads DAGVTQSPTHLIKTRGQQVTLRCSPKSGHDTVSWYQQALGQGPQFIFQYYEEEERQRGNFPDRFSGHQFPNYSSELNVNALLLGDSALYLCASSLARDRNLQHFGDGTRLSIL.

The count of this clonotype is one. This CDR3 reads CASRPARPTRQFF. CDR3 in DNA: TGTGCCAGCAGGCCCGCACGCCCTACTAGGCAGTTCTTC. V is TRBV5-5 and J is TRBJ2-1; tentative D call: TRBD2 (5 bases). Germline loops: CDR1 SGHKS, CDR2 YYEKEE (reference sequence). This CDR3 region has 13 residues. V was pared by 5 bases and J by 12 bases, with 18 bases between.

This clonotype was picked up a small number of times. J is TRBJ2-7 and V is TRBV6-2 or TRBV6-3, with 7 bases aligning to TRBD2. Germline V gene data show CDR1 as MNHEY and CDR2 as SVGEGT. V dropped 7 bases and J dropped 3; count of bases not matched to a gene: 6. There are 13 residues in the CDR3. The chain's CDR3 is CASNNGGFYEQYF. The CDR3 coding sequence is TGTGCCAGCAATAACGGGGGGTTCTACGAGCAGTACTTC.

This clonotype was observed at least ten times. The rearrangement joins TRBV20-1 to TRBJ2-5; TRBD2 is a possible D gene (6 bases). Trimming cost V 3 bases and J 9 bases, with 20 bases left between them. Looked up from germline, CDR1 is DFQATT and CDR2 is SNEGSKA (reference sequence). The CDR3 extends over 14 amino acids. The CDR3 is CSARVTGEKGAQYF. Written as DNA, the CDR3 is TGCAGTGCTAGGGTAACGGGGGAGAAGGGTGCCCAGTACTTC.

This clonotype was picked up a small number of times. The chain joins TRBV27 to TRBJ1-1; 8 nucleotides line up with TRBD1. Germline assignment: CDR1 MNHEY and CDR2 SMNVEV (reference sequence). V lost 5 bases and J lost 3; bases outside the gene matches: 5. The CDR3 totals 14 residues. This chain's CDR3 is CASSTRQGHTEAFF. Written as DNA, the CDR3 is TGTGCCAGCAGTACCCGACAGGGGCACACTGAAGCTTTCTTT.

This clonotype was seen at least ten times. The chain joins TRBV18 to TRBJ2-7; 8 bases fit TRBD1. With 5 bases clipped from V and 4 bases from J, the junction kept 4 bases outside the gene matches. The CDR3 covers 13 residues. Germline values: CDR1 KGHSH, CDR2 LQKENI. Here the CDR3 DNA reads TGTGCCAGCTCATCTGGACAGGGTTACGAGCAGTACGTC. It yields the protein CASSSGQGYEQYV.

This clonotype was observed a few times. V usage is TRBV28 and J usage is TRBJ2-2, with D possibly matching TRBD1 (5 bases). The CDR3 loop spans 18 amino acids. Germline loops: CDR1 MDHEN, CDR2 SYDVKM. Trimming removed 4 bases at V and 5 bases at J, with 23 bases between. The CDR3 loop is CASSSPQPVGARTGELFF. The CDR3 nucleotides are TGTGCCAGCAGTTCACCCCAGCCCGTTGGGGCGCGGACCGGGGAGCTGTTTTTT.

This chain links TRBV19 with TRBJ1-5, with D maybe TRBD1 (6 bases). The CDR3 spans 14 residues. In germline, CDR1 is LNHDA, CDR2 SQIVND (reference sequence). V lost 5 bases to trimming and J lost 6 bases, with 14 bases between them. CDR3 region: CASSGSGGRQPQHF. DNA for the CDR3: TGTGCCAGTAGTGGGAGCGGGGGGCGTCAGCCCCAGCATTTT.